The entry below describes one T cell receptor (beta chain). Its antigen is still unknown. Unique molecular identifiers were attached to individual cDNA molecules. TCRdb re-called the 5' RACE reads with MiXCR, one entry per CDR3 protein. The sample contains tens of thousands of distinct CDR3 sequences, around 12% of which appear only once. The CDR3 contains 14 residues. The germline V gene encodes CDR1 LNHNV and CDR2 YYDKDF (reference sequence). With 7 bases removed from V and 3 bases from J, the gap between germline ends came to 15 bases. The data belong to a study of early T cells in non-severe SARS-CoV-2 infection. Turning to the study itself: Chains were not paired, and sequencing was done on bulk RNA from unsorted whole blood.

General study points: Matches to VDJdb favored anti-spike CD8 responses and missed private and CD4 specificities.

The V gene is TRBV15, the J gene TRBJ2-5; a weak D match, TRBD1 (6 bases). The receptor was isolated from an adult who was a healthcare worker with PCR-confirmed SARS-CoV-2 infection or an uninfected control (not recorded which). The sequenced sample consisted of whole blood. The CDR3 is CATNEGGAKETQYF. CDR3 nucleotide sequence: TGTGCCACCAACGAAGGGGGAGCGAAAGAGACCCAGTACTTC.